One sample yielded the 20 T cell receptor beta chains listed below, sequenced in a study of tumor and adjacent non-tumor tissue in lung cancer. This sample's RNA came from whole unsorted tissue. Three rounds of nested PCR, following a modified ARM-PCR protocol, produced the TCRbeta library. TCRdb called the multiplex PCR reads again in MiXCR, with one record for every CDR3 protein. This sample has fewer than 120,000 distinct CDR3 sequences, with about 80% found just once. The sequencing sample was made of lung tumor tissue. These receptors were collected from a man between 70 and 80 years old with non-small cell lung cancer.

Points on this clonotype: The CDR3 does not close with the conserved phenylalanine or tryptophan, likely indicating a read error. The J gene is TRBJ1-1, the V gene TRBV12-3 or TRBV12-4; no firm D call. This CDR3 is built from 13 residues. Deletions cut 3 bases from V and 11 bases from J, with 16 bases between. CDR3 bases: TGTGCCAGCAGTTTTCGGGAGACACAGAAGGCTTTCTTA. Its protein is CASSFRETQKAFL.

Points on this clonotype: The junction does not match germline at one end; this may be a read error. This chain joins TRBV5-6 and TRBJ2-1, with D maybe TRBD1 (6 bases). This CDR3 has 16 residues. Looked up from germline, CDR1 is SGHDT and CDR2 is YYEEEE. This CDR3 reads CASSSCRGSSYIEQFF. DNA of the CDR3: TGTGCCAGCAGTTCCTGTAGGGGGAGCTCCTACATTGAGCAGTTCTTC.

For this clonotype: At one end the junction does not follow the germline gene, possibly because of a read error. CDR3 sequence reads: CTSKKIDANTEAFF. In DNA, the CDR3 is TGTACCAGCAAAAAGATAGATGCTAACACTGAAGCTTTCTTT. This chain links TRBV12-3 or TRBV12-4 with TRBJ1-1; D unclear. The CDR3 contains 14 residues.

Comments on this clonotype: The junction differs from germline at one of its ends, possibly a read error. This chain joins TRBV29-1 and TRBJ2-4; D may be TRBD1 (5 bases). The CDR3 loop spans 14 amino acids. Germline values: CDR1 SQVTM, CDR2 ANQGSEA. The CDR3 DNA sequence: TGCAGCGGGACGCGCGGACAAAGCAAAAACATTCAGCACTTC. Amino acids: CSGTRGQSKNIQHF. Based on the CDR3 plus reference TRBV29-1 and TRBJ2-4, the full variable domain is SAVISQKPSRDICQRGTSLTIQCQVDSQVTMMFWYRQQPGQSLTLIATANQGSEATYESGFVIDKFPISRPNLTFSTLTVSNMSPEDSSIYLCSGTRGQSKNIQHFGAGTRLSVL.

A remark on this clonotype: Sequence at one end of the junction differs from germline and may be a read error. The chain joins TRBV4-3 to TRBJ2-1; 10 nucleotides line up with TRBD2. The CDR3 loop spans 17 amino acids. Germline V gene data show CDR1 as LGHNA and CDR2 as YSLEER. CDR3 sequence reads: CASSQDLAGAEYNDQSF. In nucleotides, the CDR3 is TGCGCCAGCAGCCAAGACCTAGCGGGAGCTGAATACAATGATCAGTCCTTC.

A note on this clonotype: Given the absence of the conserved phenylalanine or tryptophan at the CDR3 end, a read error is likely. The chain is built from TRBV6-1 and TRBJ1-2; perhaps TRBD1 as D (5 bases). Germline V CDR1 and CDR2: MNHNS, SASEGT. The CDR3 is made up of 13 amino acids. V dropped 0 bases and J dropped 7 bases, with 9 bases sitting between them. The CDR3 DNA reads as TGTGCCAGCAGTGAAGCCGGGGGGTTTGGCTACACCTTA. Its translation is CASSEAGGFGYTL.

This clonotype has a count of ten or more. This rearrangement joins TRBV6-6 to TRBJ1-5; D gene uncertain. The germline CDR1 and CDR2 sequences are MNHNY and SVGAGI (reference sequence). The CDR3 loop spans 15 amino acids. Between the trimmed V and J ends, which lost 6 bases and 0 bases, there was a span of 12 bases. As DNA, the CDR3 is TGTGCCAGCAGCACCCGGATGTATAGCAATCAGCCCCAGCATTTT. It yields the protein CASSTRMYSNQPQHF.

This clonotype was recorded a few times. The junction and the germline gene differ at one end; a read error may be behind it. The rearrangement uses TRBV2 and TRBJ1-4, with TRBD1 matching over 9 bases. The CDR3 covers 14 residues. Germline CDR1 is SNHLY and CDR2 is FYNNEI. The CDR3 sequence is CTSKTGQGSEKLFF. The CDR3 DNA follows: TGTACCAGCAAGACGGGACAGGGAAGTGAAAAACTGTTTTTT.

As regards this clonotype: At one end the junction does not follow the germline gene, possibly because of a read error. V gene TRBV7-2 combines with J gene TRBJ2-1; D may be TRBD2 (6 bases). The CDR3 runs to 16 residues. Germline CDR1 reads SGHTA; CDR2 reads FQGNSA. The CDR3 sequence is CASCLALGARVREQFF. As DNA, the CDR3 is TGTGCCAGCTGCTTAGCTCTGGGAGCCCGGGTTCGGGAGCAGTTCTTT.

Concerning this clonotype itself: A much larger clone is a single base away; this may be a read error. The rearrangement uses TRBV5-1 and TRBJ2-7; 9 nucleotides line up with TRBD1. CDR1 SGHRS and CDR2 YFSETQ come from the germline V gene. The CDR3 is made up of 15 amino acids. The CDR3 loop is CASSGTGQGRYDQYF. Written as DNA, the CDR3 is TGCGCCAGCAGTGGGACGGGACAGGGTCGGTACGATCAGTACTTC.

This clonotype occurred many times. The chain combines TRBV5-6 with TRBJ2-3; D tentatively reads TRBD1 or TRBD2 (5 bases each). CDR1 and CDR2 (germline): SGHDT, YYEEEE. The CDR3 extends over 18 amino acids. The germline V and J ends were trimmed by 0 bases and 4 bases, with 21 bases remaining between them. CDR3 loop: CASSLVGETEYRADTQYF. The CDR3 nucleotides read TGTGCCAGCAGCTTGGTGGGGGAGACAGAGTATCGCGCAGATACGCAGTATTTT.

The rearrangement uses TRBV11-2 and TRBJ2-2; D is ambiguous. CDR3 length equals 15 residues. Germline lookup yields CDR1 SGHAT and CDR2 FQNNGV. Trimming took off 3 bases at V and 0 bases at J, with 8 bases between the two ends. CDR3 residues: CASSFRRANTGELFF. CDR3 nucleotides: TGTGCCAGCAGCTTCAGACGAGCGAACACCGGGGAGCTGTTTTTT.

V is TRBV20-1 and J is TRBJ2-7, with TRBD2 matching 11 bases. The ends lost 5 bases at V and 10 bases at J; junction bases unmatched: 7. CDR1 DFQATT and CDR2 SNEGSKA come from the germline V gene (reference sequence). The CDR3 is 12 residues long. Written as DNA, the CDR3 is TGCAGTGCTCTGGTACTAGCGGGGGAACAGTACTTC. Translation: CSALVLAGEQYF.

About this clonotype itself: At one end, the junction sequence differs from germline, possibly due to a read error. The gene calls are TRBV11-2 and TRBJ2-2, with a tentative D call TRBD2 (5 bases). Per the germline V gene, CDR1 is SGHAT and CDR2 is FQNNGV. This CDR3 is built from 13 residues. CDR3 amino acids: CTSSLVGTGELLF. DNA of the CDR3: TGTACCAGCAGCTTGGTCGGTACCGGGGAGCTGCTTTTT. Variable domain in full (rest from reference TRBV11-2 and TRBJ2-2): EAGVAQSPRYKIIEKRQSVAFWCNPISGHATLYWYQQILGQGPKLLIQFQNNGVVDDSQLPKDRFSAERLKGVDSTLKIQPAKLEDSAVYLCTSSLVGTGELLFGEGSRLTVL.

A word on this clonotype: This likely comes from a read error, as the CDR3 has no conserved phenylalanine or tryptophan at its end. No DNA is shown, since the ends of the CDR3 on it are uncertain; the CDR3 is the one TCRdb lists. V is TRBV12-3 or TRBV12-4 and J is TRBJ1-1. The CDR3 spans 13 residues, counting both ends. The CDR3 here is CASSFRDTQRAYC.

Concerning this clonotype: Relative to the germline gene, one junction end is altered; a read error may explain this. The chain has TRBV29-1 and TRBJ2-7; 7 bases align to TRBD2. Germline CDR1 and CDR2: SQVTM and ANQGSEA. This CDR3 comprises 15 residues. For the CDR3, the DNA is TGCAGTGTTGACAAACGCGGGAGTAGGCCTTGCGAGCAGTACTTC. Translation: CSVDKRGSRPCEQYF.

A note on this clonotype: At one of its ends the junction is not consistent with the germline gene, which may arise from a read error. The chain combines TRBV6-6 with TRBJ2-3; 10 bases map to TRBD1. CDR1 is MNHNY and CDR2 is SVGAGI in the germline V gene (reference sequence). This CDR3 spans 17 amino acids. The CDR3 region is CVTSYDPDRGRTDTQYF. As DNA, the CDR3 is TGTGTCACCAGTTACGATCCAGACAGGGGGCGCACAGATACGCAATATTTT.

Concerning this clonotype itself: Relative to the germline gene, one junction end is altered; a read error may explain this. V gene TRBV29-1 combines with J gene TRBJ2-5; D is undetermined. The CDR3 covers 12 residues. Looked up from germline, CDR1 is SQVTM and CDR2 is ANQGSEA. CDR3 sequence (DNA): TGCAGCGTTGCGACACGCTCCCAGACCCAGTATTTC. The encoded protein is CSVATRSQTQYF.

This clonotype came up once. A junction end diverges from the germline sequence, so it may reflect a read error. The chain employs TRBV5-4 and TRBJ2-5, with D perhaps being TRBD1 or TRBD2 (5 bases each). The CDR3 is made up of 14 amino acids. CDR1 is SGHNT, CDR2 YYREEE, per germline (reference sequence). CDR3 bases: TGTGCCAGCAGCTTGGGTGACACTGCTGGGACCGAGTACTTC. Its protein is CASSLGDTAGTEYF.

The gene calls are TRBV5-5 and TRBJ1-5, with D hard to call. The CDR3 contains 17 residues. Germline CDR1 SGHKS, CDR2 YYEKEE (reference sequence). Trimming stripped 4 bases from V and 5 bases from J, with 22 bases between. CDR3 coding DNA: TGTGCCAGCAGCGATTATCCTTCGTCCCTTGGTGATCAGCCCCAGCATTTT. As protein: CASSDYPSSLGDQPQHF. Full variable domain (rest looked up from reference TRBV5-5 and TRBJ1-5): DAGVTQSPTHLIKTRGQQVTLRCSPISGHKSVSWYQQVLGQGPQFIFQYYEKEERGRGNFPDRFSARQFPNYSSELNVNALLLGDSALYLCASSDYPSSLGDQPQHFGDGTRLSIL.